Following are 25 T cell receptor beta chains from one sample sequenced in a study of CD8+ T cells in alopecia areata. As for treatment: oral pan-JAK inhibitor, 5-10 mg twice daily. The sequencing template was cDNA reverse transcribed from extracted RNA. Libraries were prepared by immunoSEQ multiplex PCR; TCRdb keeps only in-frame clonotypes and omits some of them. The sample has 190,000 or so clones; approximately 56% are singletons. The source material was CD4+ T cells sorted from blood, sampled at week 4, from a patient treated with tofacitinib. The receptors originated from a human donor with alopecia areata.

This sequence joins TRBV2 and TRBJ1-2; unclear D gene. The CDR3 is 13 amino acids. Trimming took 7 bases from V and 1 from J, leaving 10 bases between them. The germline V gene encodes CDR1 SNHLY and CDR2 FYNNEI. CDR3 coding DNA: TGTGCCAGCAAGGGTTCTCATAACTATGGCTACACCTTC. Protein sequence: CASKGSHNYGYTF.

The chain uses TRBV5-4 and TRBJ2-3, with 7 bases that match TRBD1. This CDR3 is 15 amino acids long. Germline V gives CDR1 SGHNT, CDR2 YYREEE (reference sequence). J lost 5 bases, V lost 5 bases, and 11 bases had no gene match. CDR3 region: CASRLLGQGEDTQYF. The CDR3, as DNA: TGTGCCAGCAGACTCCTGGGGCAGGGGGAAGATACGCAGTATTTT.

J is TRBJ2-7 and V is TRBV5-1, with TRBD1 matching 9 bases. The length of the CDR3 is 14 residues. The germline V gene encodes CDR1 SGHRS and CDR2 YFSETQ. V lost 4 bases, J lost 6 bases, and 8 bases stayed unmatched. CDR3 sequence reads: CASSPGTGRGEQYF. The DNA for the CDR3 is TGCGCCAGCAGCCCCGGGACAGGGCGAGGCGAGCAGTACTTC. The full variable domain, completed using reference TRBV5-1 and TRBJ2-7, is KAGVTQTPRYLIKTRGQQVTLSCSPISGHRSVSWYQQTPGQGLQFLFEYFSETQRNKGNFPGRFSGRQFSNSRSEMNVSTLELGDSALYLCASSPGTGRGEQYFGPGTRLTVT.

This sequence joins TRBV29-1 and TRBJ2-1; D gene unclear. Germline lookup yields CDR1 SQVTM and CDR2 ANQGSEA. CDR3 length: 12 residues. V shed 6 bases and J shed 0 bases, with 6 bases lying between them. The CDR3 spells CSVPSSYNEQFF. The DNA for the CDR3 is TGCAGCGTGCCTAGCTCCTACAATGAGCAGTTCTTC.

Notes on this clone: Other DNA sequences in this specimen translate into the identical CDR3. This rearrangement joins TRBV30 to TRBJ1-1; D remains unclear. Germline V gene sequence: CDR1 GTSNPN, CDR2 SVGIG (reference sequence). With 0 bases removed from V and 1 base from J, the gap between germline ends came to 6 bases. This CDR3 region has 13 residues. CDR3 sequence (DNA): TGTGCCTGGAGTGTACAATCGAACACTGAAGCTTTCTTT. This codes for CAWSVQSNTEAFF.

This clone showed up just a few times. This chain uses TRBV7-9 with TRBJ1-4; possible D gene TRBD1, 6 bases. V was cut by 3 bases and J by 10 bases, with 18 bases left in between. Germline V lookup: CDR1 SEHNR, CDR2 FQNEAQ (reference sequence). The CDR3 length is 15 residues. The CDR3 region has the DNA TGTGCCAGCAGCTTCGGGCCCCAGACAGGCGGAAAACTGTTTTTT. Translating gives CASSFGPQTGGKLFF.

The CDR3 DNA sequence: TGTGCCAGCAGTTCGGTAGCGGGGGGGCGAGAGACCCAGTACTTC. Its translation is CASSSVAGGRETQYF. This chain joins TRBV6-5 and TRBJ2-5; TRBD2 matches 11 bases. The germline gives CDR1 MNHEY, CDR2 SVGAGI. The CDR3 has 15 amino acids. Germline trimming cut 4 bases from V and 4 bases from J; bases unmatched to any gene: 5.

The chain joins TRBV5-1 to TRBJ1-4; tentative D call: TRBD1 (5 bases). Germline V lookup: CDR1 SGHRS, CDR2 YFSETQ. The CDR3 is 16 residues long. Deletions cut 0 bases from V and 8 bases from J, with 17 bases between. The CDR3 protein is CASSLAGQGGGEKLFF. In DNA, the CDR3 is TGCGCCAGCAGCTTGGCGGGGCAGGGAGGAGGCGAAAAACTGTTTTTT.

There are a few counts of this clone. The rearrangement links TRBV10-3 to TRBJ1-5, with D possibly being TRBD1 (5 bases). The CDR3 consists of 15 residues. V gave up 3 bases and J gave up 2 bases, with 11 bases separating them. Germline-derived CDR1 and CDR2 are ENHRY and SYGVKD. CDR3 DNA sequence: TGTGCCATCAGTGACGGGGCAGGCGGCAATCAGCCCCAGCATTTT. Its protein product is CAISDGAGGNQPQHF.

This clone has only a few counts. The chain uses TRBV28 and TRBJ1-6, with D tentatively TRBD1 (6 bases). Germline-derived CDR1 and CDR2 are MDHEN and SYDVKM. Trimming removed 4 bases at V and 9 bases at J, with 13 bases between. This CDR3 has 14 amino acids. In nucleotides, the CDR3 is TGTGCCAGCAGTTCGCCGGACAGATTTTCACCCCTCCACTTT. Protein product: CASSSPDRFSPLHF.

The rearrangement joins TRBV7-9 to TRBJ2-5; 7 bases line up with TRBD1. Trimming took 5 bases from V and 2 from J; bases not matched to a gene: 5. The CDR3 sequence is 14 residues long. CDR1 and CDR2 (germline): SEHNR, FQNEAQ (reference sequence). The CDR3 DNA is TGTGCCAGCAGCCTCATGACAGGGCAAGAGACCCAGTACTTC. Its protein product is CASSLMTGQETQYF.

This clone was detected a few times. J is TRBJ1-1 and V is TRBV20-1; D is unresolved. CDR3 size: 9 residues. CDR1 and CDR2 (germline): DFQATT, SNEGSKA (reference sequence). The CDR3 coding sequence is TGCAGGAGTGGGAGGGAAGCTTTCTTT. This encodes CRSGREAFF.

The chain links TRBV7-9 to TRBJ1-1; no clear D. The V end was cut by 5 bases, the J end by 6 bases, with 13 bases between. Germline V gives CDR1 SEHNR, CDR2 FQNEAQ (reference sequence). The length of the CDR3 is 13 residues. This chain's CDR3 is CASSPTSRPEAFF. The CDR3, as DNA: TGTGCCAGCAGCCCTACGTCGAGGCCTGAAGCTTTCTTT.

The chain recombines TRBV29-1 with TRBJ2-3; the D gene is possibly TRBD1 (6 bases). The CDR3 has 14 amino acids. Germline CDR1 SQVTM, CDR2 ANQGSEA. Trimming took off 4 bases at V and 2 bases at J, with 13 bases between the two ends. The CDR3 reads CSVVVRGFTDTQYF. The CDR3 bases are TGCAGCGTTGTAGTTAGGGGGTTCACAGATACGCAGTATTTT.

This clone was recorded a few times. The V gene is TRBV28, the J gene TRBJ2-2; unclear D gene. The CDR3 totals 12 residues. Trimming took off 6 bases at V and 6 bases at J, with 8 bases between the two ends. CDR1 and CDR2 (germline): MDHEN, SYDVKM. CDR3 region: CASRLKPGELFF. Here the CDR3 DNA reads TGTGCCAGCAGACTCAAACCCGGGGAGCTGTTTTTT.

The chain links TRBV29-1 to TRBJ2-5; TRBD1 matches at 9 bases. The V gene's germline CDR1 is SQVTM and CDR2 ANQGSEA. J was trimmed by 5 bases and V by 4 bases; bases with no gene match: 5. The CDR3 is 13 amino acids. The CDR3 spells CSVGQGGGETQYF. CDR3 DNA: TGCAGCGTTGGACAGGGGGGAGGGGAGACCCAGTACTTC.

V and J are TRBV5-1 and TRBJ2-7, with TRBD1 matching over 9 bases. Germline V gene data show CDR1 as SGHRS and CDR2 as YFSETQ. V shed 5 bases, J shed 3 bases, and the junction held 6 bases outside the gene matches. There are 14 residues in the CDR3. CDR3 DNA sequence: TGCGCCAGCAGACTGGACAGGGGACGCTACGAGCAGTACTTC. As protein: CASRLDRGRYEQYF. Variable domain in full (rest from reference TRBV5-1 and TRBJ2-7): KAGVTQTPRYLIKTRGQQVTLSCSPISGHRSVSWYQQTPGQGLQFLFEYFSETQRNKGNFPGRFSGRQFSNSRSEMNVSTLELGDSALYLCASRLDRGRYEQYFGPGTRLTVT.

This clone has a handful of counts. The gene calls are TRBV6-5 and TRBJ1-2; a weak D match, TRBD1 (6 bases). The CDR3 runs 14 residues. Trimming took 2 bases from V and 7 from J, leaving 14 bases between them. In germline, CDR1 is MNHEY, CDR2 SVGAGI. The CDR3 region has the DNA TGTGCCAGCAGTTACGGACTAGGCAGGGGTGGCTACACCTTC. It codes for CASSYGLGRGGYTF.

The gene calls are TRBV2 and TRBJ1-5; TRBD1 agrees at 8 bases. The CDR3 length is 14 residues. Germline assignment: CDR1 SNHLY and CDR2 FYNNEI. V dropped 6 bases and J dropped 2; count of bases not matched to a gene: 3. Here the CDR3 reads CASSQTGGNQPQHF. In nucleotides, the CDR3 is TGTGCCAGCAGCCAGACAGGGGGCAATCAGCCCCAGCATTTT.

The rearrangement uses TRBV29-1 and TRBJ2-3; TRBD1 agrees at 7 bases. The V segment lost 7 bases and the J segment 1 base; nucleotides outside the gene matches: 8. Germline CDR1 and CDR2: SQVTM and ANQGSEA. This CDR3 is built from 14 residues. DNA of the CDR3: TGCAGCGCTGCGACAGGGTTCGGCACAGATACGCAGTATTTT. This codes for CSAATGFGTDTQYF.

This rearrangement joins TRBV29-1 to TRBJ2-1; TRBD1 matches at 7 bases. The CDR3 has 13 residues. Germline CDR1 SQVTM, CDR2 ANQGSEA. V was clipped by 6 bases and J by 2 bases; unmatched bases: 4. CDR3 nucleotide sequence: TGCAGCGTCGCCGGGACAGCCTACAATGAGCAGTTCTTC. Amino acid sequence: CSVAGTAYNEQFF.

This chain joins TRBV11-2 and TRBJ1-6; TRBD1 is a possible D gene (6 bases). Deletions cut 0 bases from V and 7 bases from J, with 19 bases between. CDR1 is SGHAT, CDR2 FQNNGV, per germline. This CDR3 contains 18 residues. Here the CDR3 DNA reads TGTGCCAGCAGCTTAGATCCCGTCCTGTTACAGGGAAATTCACCCCTCCACTTT. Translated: CASSLDPVLLQGNSPLHF.

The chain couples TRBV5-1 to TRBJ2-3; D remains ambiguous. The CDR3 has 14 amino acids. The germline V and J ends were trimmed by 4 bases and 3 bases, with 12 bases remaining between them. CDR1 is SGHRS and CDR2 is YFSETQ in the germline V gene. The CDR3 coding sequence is TGCGCCAGCAGCCAGGCTAGAAGTACAGATACGCAGTATTTT. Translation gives CASSQARSTDTQYF.

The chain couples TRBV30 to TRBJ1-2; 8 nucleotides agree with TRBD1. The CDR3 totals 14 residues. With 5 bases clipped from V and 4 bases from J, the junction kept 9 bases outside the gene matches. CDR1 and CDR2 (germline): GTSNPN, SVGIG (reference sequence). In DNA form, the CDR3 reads TGTGCCTGGCGACTGGACAGGGTAGCCTATGGCTACACCTTC. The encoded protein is CAWRLDRVAYGYTF.

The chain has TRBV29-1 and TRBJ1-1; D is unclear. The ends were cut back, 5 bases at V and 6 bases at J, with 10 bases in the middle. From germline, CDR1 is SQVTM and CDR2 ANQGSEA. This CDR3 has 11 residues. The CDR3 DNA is TGCAGCGTTAGATTCAGGTCTGAAGCTTTCTTT. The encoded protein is CSVRFRSEAFF.